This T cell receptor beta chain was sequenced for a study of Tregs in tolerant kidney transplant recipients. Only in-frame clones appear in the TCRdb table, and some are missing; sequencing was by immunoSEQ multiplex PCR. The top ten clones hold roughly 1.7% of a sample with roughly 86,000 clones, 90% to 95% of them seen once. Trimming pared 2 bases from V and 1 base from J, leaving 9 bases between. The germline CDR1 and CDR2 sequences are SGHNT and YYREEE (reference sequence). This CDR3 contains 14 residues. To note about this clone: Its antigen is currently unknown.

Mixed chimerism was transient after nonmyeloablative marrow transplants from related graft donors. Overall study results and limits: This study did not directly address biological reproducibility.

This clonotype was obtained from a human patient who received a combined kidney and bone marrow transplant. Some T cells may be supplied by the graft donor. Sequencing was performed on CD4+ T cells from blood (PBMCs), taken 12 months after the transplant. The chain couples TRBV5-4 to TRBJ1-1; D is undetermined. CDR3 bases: TGTGCCAGCAGCTTCGGGGTTGGGAACACTGAAGCTTTCTTT. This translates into CASSFGVGNTEAFF. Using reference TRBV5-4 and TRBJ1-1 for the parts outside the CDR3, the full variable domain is ETGVTQSPTHLIKTRGQQVTLRCSSQSGHNTVSWYQQALGQGPQFIFQYYREEENGRGNFPPRFSGLQFPNYSSELNVNALELDDSALYLCASSFGVGNTEAFFGQGTRLTVV.